Each of the 17 T cell receptor beta chains below was sequenced from the same sample in a study of response to subunit inactivated influenza vaccine. TCRdb re-analysed the RT-PCR reads in MiXCR, keeping a single row per CDR3 protein. Found here are around 750,000 distinct CDR3 sequences, 21% of them singletons; the top ten hold more than 8.5%. Specimen: PBMCs from blood, collected less than 6 days after vaccination. The receptors here all came from a man aged 45-65 years who received an inactivated influenza vaccine.

This clonotype came up a few times. The rearrangement links TRBV7-9 to TRBJ2-2; D is ambiguous. The CDR3 extends over 15 amino acids. Trimming removed 3 bases at V and 0 bases at J, with 8 bases between. CDR1 and CDR2 from the germline V gene are SEHNR and FQNEAQ (reference sequence). CDR3 sequence (DNA): TGTGCCAGCAGCTTGGGGTTCGCGAACACCGGGGAGCTGTTTTTT. Translating it yields CASSLGFANTGELFF.

The J gene is TRBJ2-6, the V gene TRBV6-2 or TRBV6-3, with TRBD1 identical over 11 bases. The junction had 13 bases not matched to a gene; V was cut back by 5 bases and J by 4 bases. Germline V lookup: CDR1 MNHEY, CDR2 SVGEGT. The CDR3 consists of 19 residues. The CDR3 sequence is CASSLLSGTGGDGANVLTF. CDR3 bases: TGTGCCAGCAGTCTCTTATCCGGGACAGGGGGTGACGGGGCCAACGTCCTGACTTTC.

A note on this clonotype: One end of the junction is discordant with germline, which a read error may explain. CDR3 region: CSERPFTYSEQFF. The CDR3 DNA sequence: TGCAGCGAGCGCCCGTTCACTTACAGTGAGCAGTTCTTC. The V gene is TRBV29-1, the J gene TRBJ2-1, with D unresolved. This CDR3 has 13 residues. Germline CDR1 SQVTM, CDR2 ANQGSEA.

CDR3: CASSDTGTGIEAFF. For the CDR3, the DNA is TGTGCCAGCAGTGATACCGGGACAGGGATTGAAGCTTTCTTT. The chain joins TRBV6-1 to TRBJ1-1; 9 nucleotides match TRBD1. The germline V gene encodes CDR1 MNHNS and CDR2 SASEGT. The ends lost 3 bases at V and 7 bases at J; junction bases unmatched: 6. The CDR3 has 14 amino acids.

In regard to this clonotype: It may be a read error: a sequence one base away is much more abundant. The chain combines TRBV6-5 with TRBJ2-1; D is perhaps TRBD2 (6 bases). The germline CDR1 and CDR2 sequences are MNHEY and SVGAGI. This CDR3 is built from 14 residues. As DNA, the CDR3 is TGTGCCAACAGTTACACTAGCTTAAACAATGAGCAGTTCTTC. As protein: CANSYTSLNNEQFF.

The chain uses TRBV7-7 and TRBJ2-1; 7 positions match TRBD2. Germline V gene lookup returns CDR1 SSHAT and CDR2 FNYEAQ (reference sequence). The ends lost 5 bases at V and 7 bases at J; junction bases unmatched: 14. The CDR3 spans 16 residues. The CDR3 DNA reads TGTGCCAGCAGCACCCCACCGGGACTACCTAGTAATGAGCAGTTCTTC. Amino acid sequence: CASSTPPGLPSNEQFF.

The chain carries TRBV7-6 and TRBJ1-5; D is unresolved. This CDR3 comprises 19 residues. From germline, CDR1 is SGHVS and CDR2 FNYEAQ. V was cut by 1 base and J by 0 bases, with 19 bases left in between. The CDR3 region has the DNA TGTGCCAGCAGCTTAGGGTCGGCAGCAGGCGCGTATAGCAATCAGCCCCAGCATTTT. Protein: CASSLGSAAGAYSNQPQHF.

This clonotype is a singleton in its sample. The genes are TRBV5-1 and TRBJ2-5, with D perhaps TRBD2 (5 bases). This CDR3 is 14 amino acids long. Germline assignment: CDR1 SGHRS and CDR2 YFSETQ. V was cut by 0 bases and J by 10 bases, with 16 bases left in between. The CDR3 sequence is CASSLEFQRRDQYF. Here the CDR3 DNA reads TGCGCCAGCAGCTTGGAGTTTCAGAGACGGGACCAGTACTTC.

This clonotype has a handful of counts. The chain has TRBV20-1 and TRBJ2-3, with D uncertain. Germline CDR1 is DFQATT and CDR2 is SNEGSKA (reference sequence). V was clipped by 0 bases and J by 6 bases, with 13 bases between them. There are 14 residues in the CDR3. The CDR3 spells CSARDLERPDTQYF. Written as DNA, the CDR3 is TGCAGTGCTAGAGATCTCGAACGTCCGGATACGCAGTATTTT.

This clonotype was found many times. The rearrangement uses TRBV4-3 and TRBJ2-7; D gene ambiguous. This CDR3 contains 16 residues. V lost 0 bases and J 2 bases, leaving 14 bases between the germline ends. Germline-derived CDR1 and CDR2 are LGHNA and YSLEER. The chain's CDR3 is CASSQEGFVGTYEQYF. The CDR3 DNA is TGCGCCAGCAGCCAAGAGGGATTCGTAGGGACCTACGAGCAGTACTTC.

Details on this clonotype: A single base separates this from a much larger clone, so it may be a read error. The rearrangement links TRBV3-1 to TRBJ2-5; 11 bases line up with TRBD2. From germline, CDR1 is LGHDT and CDR2 YNNKEL (reference sequence). V dropped 8 bases and J dropped 4; count of bases not matched to a gene: 9. This CDR3 region has 15 residues. CDR3 in amino acids: CASCPAGLAGETQYF. Written as DNA, the CDR3 is TGTGCCAGCTGCCCGGCCGGACTAGCGGGAGAGACCCAGTACTTC.

The chain links TRBV20-1 to TRBJ2-7, with a possible D match to TRBD2 (5 bases). Deletions cut 6 bases from V and 1 base from J, with 13 bases between. Germline loops: CDR1 DFQATT, CDR2 SNEGSKA (reference sequence). This CDR3 region has 13 residues. The CDR3 coding sequence is TGCAGTGCCGAGGGTAGGGAGTCCTACGAGCAGTACTTC. Translating it yields CSAEGRESYEQYF.

A single count supports this clonotype. This chain links TRBV2 with TRBJ1-2; TRBD1 is a possible D gene (6 bases). The ends were cut back, 6 bases at V and 4 bases at J, with 12 bases in the middle. Germline V gene data show CDR1 as SNHLY and CDR2 as FYNNEI. This CDR3 contains 13 residues. The CDR3 is CASSGDRSYGYTF. The DNA of the CDR3 is TGTGCCAGCAGCGGTGACAGGAGCTATGGCTACACCTTC.

This clonotype was seen a single time. The chain recombines TRBV20-1 with TRBJ2-3, with 10 bases aligning to TRBD1. The ends lost 0 bases at V and 1 base at J; junction bases unmatched: 1. Germline CDR1 and CDR2: DFQATT and SNEGSKA (reference sequence). There are 15 residues in the CDR3. The CDR3 DNA follows: TGCAGTGCTAGAGAAGGGACAGGGGGCACAGATACGCAGTATTTT. Translation gives CSAREGTGGTDTQYF.

This chain links TRBV6-2 or TRBV6-3 with TRBJ2-2; 8 bases line up with TRBD1. The CDR3 covers 16 residues. Germline-derived CDR1 and CDR2 are MNHEY and SVGEGT. V lost 4 bases to trimming and J lost 0 bases; unmatched junction nucleotides: 4. CDR3 sequence reads: CASSSRTGTNTGELFF. The CDR3 nucleotides are TGTGCCAGCAGTTCCCGGACAGGGACGAACACCGGGGAGCTGTTTTTT.

The rearrangement links TRBV3-1 to TRBJ1-2, with 7 nucleotides matching TRBD1. Trimming took 3 bases from V and 2 from J; bases not matched to a gene: 3. The germline CDR1 and CDR2 sequences are LGHDT and YNNKEL (reference sequence). CDR3 length equals 14 residues. The CDR3 DNA is TGTGCCAGCAGCCACGGGACAGTAAACTATGGCTACACCTTC. Residues: CASSHGTVNYGYTF.

V usage is TRBV7-3 and J usage is TRBJ2-2; weak D call: TRBD2 (6 bases). This CDR3 has 16 amino acids. Germline V gives CDR1 SGHTA, CDR2 FQGTGA. The V end lost 5 bases, the J end lost 2 bases, and 15 bases lay between the germline ends. CDR3 protein: CASSPRASANTGELFF. The DNA of the CDR3 is TGTGCCAGCAGCCCGAGGGCTAGCGCTAACACCGGGGAGCTGTTTTTT.